The sequence of this T cell receptor beta chain was determined in a study of blood T cells in healthy people across ages. The V segment lost 2 bases and the J segment 6 bases; nucleotides outside the gene matches: 5. The germline CDR1 and CDR2 sequences are SGHRS and YFSETQ. This CDR3 contains 15 residues. For the second PCR, which ran for roughly 7 to 11 cycles, a sample-barcoded 5' primer and a J-beta primer mix were used. TCRdb re-called the 5' RACE reads with MiXCR, one entry per CDR3 protein. This sample has hundreds of thousands of distinct CDR3 sequences, with approximately 50% found just once.

The sample taken for sequencing was blood. J is TRBJ2-2 and V is TRBV5-1; 9 bases match TRBD1. The TCR sequence derives from a man in his sixties in good health. The CDR3 region has the DNA TGCGCCAGCAGCTTAACAGGGGGCATCGCCGGGGAGCTGTTTTTT. Translated: CASSLTGGIAGELFF.